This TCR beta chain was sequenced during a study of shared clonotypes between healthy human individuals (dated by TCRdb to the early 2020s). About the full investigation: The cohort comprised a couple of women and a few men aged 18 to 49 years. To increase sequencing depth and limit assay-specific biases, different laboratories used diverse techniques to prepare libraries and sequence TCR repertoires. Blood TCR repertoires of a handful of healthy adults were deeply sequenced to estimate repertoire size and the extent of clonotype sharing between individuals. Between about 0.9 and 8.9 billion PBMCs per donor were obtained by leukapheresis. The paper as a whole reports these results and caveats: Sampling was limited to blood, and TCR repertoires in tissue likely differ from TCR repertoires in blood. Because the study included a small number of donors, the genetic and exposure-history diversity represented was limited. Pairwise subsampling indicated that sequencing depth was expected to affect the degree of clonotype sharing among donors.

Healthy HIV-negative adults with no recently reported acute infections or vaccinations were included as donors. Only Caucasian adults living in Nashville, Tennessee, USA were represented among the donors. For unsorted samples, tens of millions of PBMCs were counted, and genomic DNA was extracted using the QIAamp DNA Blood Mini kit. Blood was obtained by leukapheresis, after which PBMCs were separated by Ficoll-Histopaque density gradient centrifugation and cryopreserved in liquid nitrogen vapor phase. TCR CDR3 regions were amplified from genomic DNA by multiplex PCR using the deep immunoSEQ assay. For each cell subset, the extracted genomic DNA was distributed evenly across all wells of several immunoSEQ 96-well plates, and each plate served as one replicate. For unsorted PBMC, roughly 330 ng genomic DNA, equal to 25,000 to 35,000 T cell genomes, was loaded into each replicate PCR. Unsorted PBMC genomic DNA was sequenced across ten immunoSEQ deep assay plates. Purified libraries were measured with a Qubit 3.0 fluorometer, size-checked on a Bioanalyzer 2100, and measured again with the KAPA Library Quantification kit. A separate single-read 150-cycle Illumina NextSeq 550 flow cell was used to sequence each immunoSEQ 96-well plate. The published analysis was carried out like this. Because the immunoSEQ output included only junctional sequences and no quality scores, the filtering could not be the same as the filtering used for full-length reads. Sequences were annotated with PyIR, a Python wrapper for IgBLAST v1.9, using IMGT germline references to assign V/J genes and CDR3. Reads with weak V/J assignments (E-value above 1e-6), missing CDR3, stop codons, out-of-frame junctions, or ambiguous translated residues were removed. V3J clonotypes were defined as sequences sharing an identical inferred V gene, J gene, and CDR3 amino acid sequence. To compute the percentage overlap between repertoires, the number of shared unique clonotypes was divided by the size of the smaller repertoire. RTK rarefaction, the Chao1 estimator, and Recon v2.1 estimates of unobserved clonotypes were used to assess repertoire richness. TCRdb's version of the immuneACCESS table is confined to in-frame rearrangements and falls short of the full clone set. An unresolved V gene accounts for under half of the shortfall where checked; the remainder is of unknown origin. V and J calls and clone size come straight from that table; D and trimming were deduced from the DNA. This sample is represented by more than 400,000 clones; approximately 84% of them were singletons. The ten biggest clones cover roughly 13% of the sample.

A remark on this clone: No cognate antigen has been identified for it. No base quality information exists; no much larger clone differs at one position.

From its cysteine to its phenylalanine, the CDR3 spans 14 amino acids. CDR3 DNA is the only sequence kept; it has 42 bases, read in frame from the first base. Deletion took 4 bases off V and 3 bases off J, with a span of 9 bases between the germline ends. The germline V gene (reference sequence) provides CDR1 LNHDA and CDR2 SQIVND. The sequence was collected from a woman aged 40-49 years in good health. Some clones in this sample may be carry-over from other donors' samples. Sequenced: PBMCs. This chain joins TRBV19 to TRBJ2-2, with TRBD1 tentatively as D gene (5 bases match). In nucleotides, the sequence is TGTGCCAGTAGTACGACAGCTGACACCGGGGAGCTGTTTTTT. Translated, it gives CASSTTADTGELFF. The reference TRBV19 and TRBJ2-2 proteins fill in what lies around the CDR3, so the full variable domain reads DGGITQSPKYLFRKEGQNVTLSCEQNLNHDAMYWYRQDPGQGLRLIYYSQIVNDFQKGDIAEGYSVSREKKESFPLTVTSAQKNPTAFYLCASSTTADTGELFFGEGSRLTVL.